The rows below give T cell receptor beta chains drawn from one sample of a study of CD8+ T cells in alopecia areata. The method was immunoSEQ multiplex PCR; TCRdb's version includes in-frame clones alone and lacks a portion of them. The table shows approximately 210,000 clones, with roughly 60% occurring only once. Sequences were derived from CD4+ T cells sorted from blood, sampled at week 24, from a patient treated with tofacitinib. Every receptor here comes from a human donor with alopecia areata. Each CDR3 is given with its conserved first and last residue. Each record gives: clone size, V gene, D gene, J gene, CDR3 DNA, CDR3 protein. A D gene is named only where the DNA matches it firmly. Part of the rows lack a size; the others show once, few, many or a class for expanded clones.

clone_size: -; v_call: TRBV30; d_call: TRBD1; j_call: TRBJ1-5; cdr3_nt: TGTGCCTGGAGTGTGAGAGGGACAGCGGATCAGCCCCAGCATTTT; cdr3_aa: CAWSVRGTADQPQHF
clone_size: -; v_call: TRBV11-2; d_call: -; j_call: TRBJ1-2; cdr3_nt: TGTGCCAGCAGCTTAGACAGCCGGACCTATGGCTACACCTTC; cdr3_aa: CASSLDSRTYGYTF
clone_size: -; v_call: TRBV2; d_call: -; j_call: TRBJ2-7; cdr3_nt: TGTGCCAGCAGTGTTGGTCAGGGAGGCGAGCAGTACTTC; cdr3_aa: CASSVGQGGEQYF
clone_size: -; v_call: TRBV7-2; d_call: -; j_call: TRBJ2-7; cdr3_nt: TGTGCCAGCAGCCAAATCCAGGGGGAGCAGTACTTC; cdr3_aa: CASSQIQGEQYF
clone_size: few; v_call: TRBV13; d_call: -; j_call: TRBJ2-2; cdr3_nt: TGTGCCAGCAGCTTTGACGGGGAGCTGTTTTTT; cdr3_aa: CASSFDGELFF
clone_size: -; v_call: TRBV14; d_call: -; j_call: TRBJ1-2; cdr3_nt: TGTGCCAGCAGCCAAGAGACGGGGCGTCGTGGCTACACCTTC; cdr3_aa: CASSQETGRRGYTF
clone_size: -; v_call: TRBV25-1; d_call: -; j_call: TRBJ2-4; cdr3_nt: TGTGCCAGCAGTGAATCGGGAATGAAGTACTTC; cdr3_aa: CASSESGMKYF
clone_size: -; v_call: TRBV18; d_call: -; j_call: TRBJ1-5; cdr3_nt: TGTGCCAGCTCACCAGGTGGACCCAATCAGCCCCAGCATTTT; cdr3_aa: CASSPGGPNQPQHF
clone_size: -; v_call: TRBV2; d_call: -; j_call: TRBJ1-1; cdr3_nt: TGTGCCAGCTTATTGGAGTCCTTGTTGAACACTGAAGCTTTCTTT; cdr3_aa: CASLLESLLNTEAFF
clone_size: -; v_call: TRBV4-3; d_call: -; j_call: TRBJ1-5; cdr3_nt: TGCGCCAGCAGCCAAGATAGCAATCAGCCCCAGCATTTT; cdr3_aa: CASSQDSNQPQHF
clone_size: -; v_call: TRBV5-1; d_call: -; j_call: TRBJ2-3; cdr3_nt: TGCGCCAGCAGCTTGGCCGGTAGGGGGGGCCCAGATACGCAGTATTTT; cdr3_aa: CASSLAGRGGPDTQYF
clone_size: few; v_call: TRBV9; d_call: -; j_call: TRBJ2-3; cdr3_nt: TGTGCCAGCAGCGTCGAAGGCACAGATACGCAGTATTTT; cdr3_aa: CASSVEGTDTQYF
clone_size: -; v_call: TRBV27; d_call: -; j_call: TRBJ2-7; cdr3_nt: TGTGCCAGCAGTTTCGGGACAACACCCAACTACGAGCAGTACTTC; cdr3_aa: CASSFGTTPNYEQYF
clone_size: -; v_call: TRBV5-1; d_call: TRBD1; j_call: TRBJ1-2; cdr3_nt: TGCGCCAGTAGACCGGGACAGAATACTAACTATGGCTACACCTTC; cdr3_aa: CASRPGQNTNYGYTF
clone_size: few; v_call: TRBV7-2; d_call: -; j_call: TRBJ2-1; cdr3_nt: TGTGCCAGCAGCTTAGACGGACGGAGCTCCTACAATGAGCAGTTCTTC; cdr3_aa: CASSLDGRSSYNEQFF
clone_size: -; v_call: TRBV29-1; d_call: TRBD1; j_call: TRBJ2-1; cdr3_nt: TGCAGCGTTGAGGGACAGGGTCACAATGAGCAGTTCTTC; cdr3_aa: CSVEGQGHNEQFF
clone_size: -; v_call: TRBV29-1; d_call: -; j_call: TRBJ2-5; cdr3_nt: TGCAGCGTTTCGACAATGGGAGAGACCCAGTACTTC; cdr3_aa: CSVSTMGETQYF
clone_size: -; v_call: TRBV30; d_call: -; j_call: TRBJ2-3; cdr3_nt: TGTGCCTGGAGTGCTTGGGGGGCCGCTATCGGCGATACGCAGTATTTT; cdr3_aa: CAWSAWGAAIGDTQYF
clone_size: -; v_call: TRBV29-1; d_call: TRBD1; j_call: TRBJ1-4; cdr3_nt: TGCAGCGTTGAAACAGGGGGTGAAAAACTGTTTTTT; cdr3_aa: CSVETGGEKLFF
clone_size: -; v_call: TRBV7-3; d_call: -; j_call: TRBJ2-3; cdr3_nt: TGTGCCAGCAGCTTAAGAGAGGGGGATACGCAGTATTTT; cdr3_aa: CASSLREGDTQYF
clone_size: few; v_call: TRBV27; d_call: TRBD2; j_call: TRBJ2-1; cdr3_nt: TGTGCCAGCAGTTTAGGACTAGCGGGGAACAATGAGCAGTTCTTC; cdr3_aa: CASSLGLAGNNEQFF
clone_size: -; v_call: TRBV7-9; d_call: TRBD1; j_call: TRBJ2-7; cdr3_nt: TGTGCCAGCAGCTTATCGGACAGGGGGTACCCCTACGAGCAGTACTTC; cdr3_aa: CASSLSDRGYPYEQYF
clone_size: -; v_call: TRBV9; d_call: -; j_call: TRBJ2-7; cdr3_nt: TGTGCCAGCAGCGTAGTAGCACAGTCCTACGAGCAGTACTTC; cdr3_aa: CASSVVAQSYEQYF
clone_size: -; v_call: TRBV5-1; d_call: -; j_call: TRBJ2-3; cdr3_nt: TGCGCCAGCAGCCTTCCTCAAGATACGCAGTATTTT; cdr3_aa: CASSLPQDTQYF
clone_size: -; v_call: TRBV6-6; d_call: -; j_call: TRBJ1-2; cdr3_nt: TGTGCCAGCAGTTCACTCGGGACGTATGGCTACACCTTC; cdr3_aa: CASSSLGTYGYTF
clone_size: -; v_call: TRBV25-1; d_call: TRBD1; j_call: TRBJ1-2; cdr3_nt: TGTGCCAGCAGCGCAACAGATGGGACAGGGTTCCGTGGCTACACCTTC; cdr3_aa: CASSATDGTGFRGYTF
clone_size: few; v_call: TRBV12-5; d_call: -; j_call: TRBJ2-5; cdr3_nt: TGTGCTAGTGGTTTGGACGTGTTGGTGACCCAGTACTTC; cdr3_aa: CASGLDVLVTQYF
clone_size: -; v_call: TRBV27; d_call: TRBD1; j_call: TRBJ1-6; cdr3_nt: TGTGCCAGCAGTCAGACAGGGGTGGGGAATTCACCCCTCCACTTT; cdr3_aa: CASSQTGVGNSPLHF
clone_size: -; v_call: TRBV30; d_call: TRBD2; j_call: TRBJ2-1; cdr3_nt: TGTGCCTGGGCCTCGCGGGGGGGCGATGAGCAGTTCTTC; cdr3_aa: CAWASRGGDEQFF
clone_size: few; v_call: TRBV9; d_call: -; j_call: TRBJ1-2; cdr3_nt: TGTGCCAGCAGCTCCTCGGCGGCAGGGAGGGGCTACACCTTC; cdr3_aa: CASSSSAAGRGYTF
clone_size: -; v_call: TRBV18; d_call: -; j_call: TRBJ2-7; cdr3_nt: TGTGCCAGCTCGGCGGTATCCTACGAGCAGTACTTC; cdr3_aa: CASSAVSYEQYF
clone_size: once; v_call: TRBV29-1; d_call: -; j_call: TRBJ1-2; cdr3_nt: TGCAGCGTTGAGGCGCTCGGGACTCCAGGCTACACCTTC; cdr3_aa: CSVEALGTPGYTF
clone_size: -; v_call: TRBV30; d_call: -; j_call: TRBJ1-1; cdr3_nt: TGTGCCTGGAGTGTAAGGGGTAGCACTGAAGCTTTCTTT; cdr3_aa: CAWSVRGSTEAFF
clone_size: -; v_call: TRBV30; d_call: -; j_call: TRBJ2-7; cdr3_nt: TGTGCCTGGAGTGTACTTCAGGGGTCCTACGAGCAGTACTTC; cdr3_aa: CAWSVLQGSYEQYF
clone_size: -; v_call: TRBV29-1; d_call: -; j_call: TRBJ2-2; cdr3_nt: TGCAGCGTCCTTGGGAGGGACAGAAACACCGGGGAGCTGTTTTTT; cdr3_aa: CSVLGRDRNTGELFF
clone_size: -; v_call: TRBV11-2; d_call: -; j_call: TRBJ1-1; cdr3_nt: TGTGCCAGCAGCTTCGGGAACACTGAAGCTTTCTTT; cdr3_aa: CASSFGNTEAFF
clone_size: -; v_call: TRBV25-1; d_call: -; j_call: TRBJ2-1; cdr3_nt: TGTGCCACCAGCAGTGAATGGAACCAGTTCTTC; cdr3_aa: CATSSEWNQFF